The 4 T cell receptor beta chains in this list originate from one sample, sequenced in a study of regulatory T cells in long-lasting Graves disease. Stated time point: newly diagnosed GD, antithyroid drugs for less than 3 months. Construction of the TCR library relied on RNA isolated from PBMCs. Construction of TCR beta libraries relied on iRepertoire HTBI primers and on Arm-PCR targeting CDR3 regions. TCRdb fed the multiplex PCR reads into MiXCR, producing one record per CDR3 protein. The data show approximately 470,000 distinct CDR3 sequences, roughly 17% seen once. This same sample was also part of a study on T cells in Graves' hyperthyroidism and ophthalmopathy.

The specimen comprised peripheral blood mononuclear cells (PBMCs), sampled at new diagnosis, from a patient treated with antithyroid drugs. The source is a man between 35 and 55 years old with Graves disease.

This sequence joins TRBV20-1 and TRBJ2-7; weak D call: TRBD1 (6 bases). V was shortened by 6 bases and J by 5 bases, with 14 bases between the two germline ends. The CDR3 sequence is 12 residues long. Germline V CDR1 and CDR2: DFQATT, SNEGSKA (reference sequence). The CDR3 nucleotides read TGCAGTGCATGGGACAACACGGACGAGCAGTACTTC. Its translation: CSAWDNTDEQYF.

There are a few counts of this clonotype. The rearrangement uses TRBV6-1 and TRBJ2-1, with D perhaps matching TRBD1 (6 bases). The CDR3 spans 17 residues. Trimming pared 6 bases from V and 0 bases from J, leaving 18 bases between. Germline CDR1 reads MNHNS; CDR2 reads SASEGT. CDR3 DNA: TGTGCCAGCAGCCCCTGGGGGCTCACGAGCTCCTACAATGAGCAGTTCTTC. The encoded protein is CASSPWGLTSSYNEQFF.

The J gene is TRBJ1-2, the V gene TRBV20-1; 8 bases map to TRBD1. CDR1 and CDR2 from the germline V gene are DFQATT and SNEGSKA (reference sequence). Trimming took 0 bases from V and 4 from J; bases not matched to a gene: 1. The CDR3 covers 13 residues. This CDR3 is CSARDGQGYGYTF. The CDR3 region has the DNA TGCAGTGCTAGAGACGGACAGGGCTATGGCTACACCTTC.

This clonotype was recorded many times. The chain has TRBV12-3 or TRBV12-4 and TRBJ1-5; TRBD1 matches at 7 bases. Trimming removed 5 bases from V and 10 bases from J; junction bases left unmatched: 11. The CDR3 is made up of 14 amino acids. DNA of the CDR3: TGTGCCAGCAGTCAACGACAGGGTTTGGGACCCCAGCATTTT. Protein: CASSQRQGLGPQHF.